The entry below gives a single TCR beta chain sequence along with its context. Its antigen is still unknown. Base-call qualities are not available, and no considerably larger clone is one nucleotide away. The germline V gene provides CDR1 SGHTA and CDR2 FQGNSA. From its cysteine to its phenylalanine, the CDR3 spans 14 amino acids. The retained sequence is limited to the CDR3, 42 bases, with the frame set at the first base. The junction shows trimming of 5 bases on V and 0 bases on J, plus 9 bases between the germline ends. These data originate in a study of T cell responses to AZD1222 COVID-19 vaccine (dated by TCRdb to the early 2020s). A note on the overall study: A total of over 230 trial participants underwent TCR sequencing, of whom nearly 210 had received two doses of AZD1222 and around 25 had received two doses of the MenACWY control vaccine. Trial participants were enrolled by age into 18-55, 56-69 and 70-plus year subgroups, with roughly 160, 29 and 62 TCR-sequenced participants respectively. General findings and caveats noted by the study authors: Because no day 14 peak-response samples were available, repertoires were characterized only after the peak T cell response. In the small 56-69-year group, the increase in depth fell short of significance, most likely because of low power. Participants were mostly white British and included more females than males, and it was suggested by the authors that clonal diversity may have been underestimated. Nearly half of unique spike-specific TCRs reportedly recognized epitopes outside regions mutated in the B.1.351 and B.1.1.7 variants. After two AZD1222 doses, spike-specific TCR breadth and depth were significantly higher than at day 0 and than in MenACWY recipients. Conclusions about previously exposed vaccinees are limited, since just five to seven AZD1222 recipients were seropositive for SARS-CoV-2 at baseline. Vaccine-associated CD4 TCRs spanned the whole spike protein, with dominant responses in regions 160-218 and 743-854.

The CDR3 regions of human TCRbeta chains were subjected to immunosequencing. As for how the authors treated the data: Repertoire TCRs were checked for matches against a reference library of SARS-CoV-2-specific TCRs that had been generated using the MIRA antigen-specificity platform. Breadth was defined as the fraction of unique TCRs that were SARS-CoV-2-associated. Depth was defined as the fraction of total T cells that were SARS-CoV-2-associated. Each spike-specific TCR was assigned to its reactive spike region and to a CD4 or CD8 class using the MIRA data. Log10-transformed breadth and depth values were compared by one-way ANOVA with Sidak's multiple comparisons tests. Held by TCRdb, this immuneACCESS table contains in-frame sequences only and omits some clones. Under half of the omission traces to an unresolved V gene where checked; the cause of the rest is unknown. V and J calls and clone size are given by that table; D and trimming were obtained from the DNA. The sample table lists roughly 60,000 clones, about 74% of them with a count of one. Less than 4.5% of the sample is in the top ten clones.

The intended sense of this specimen's time point label: about 28 days (+/-7) after the second vaccine dose. AZD1222 recipients given second doses at about 4 weeks or at about 12 weeks were pooled, since spike-specific TCR depth and breadth were not found to differ between the two schedules. Vaccinee samples were obtained from the UK trials COV001 and COV002, which included a single-blind randomized controlled phase 2/3 trial of AZD1222 (ChAdOx1 nCoV-19) in healthy adults. Trial participant PBMC samples were collected at day 0 and day 28 after the second dose for TCRbeta chain sequencing. The rearranged segments are TRBV7-2 and TRBJ2-3, with the D gene too uncertain to name. The clonotype originates from an adult who received the AZD1222 COVID-19 vaccine. This specimen consisted of peripheral blood, obtained 28 days after the second AZD1222 dose. The CDR3 sequence is CASSASLSTDTQYF. The bases read TGTGCCAGCAGCGCTTCTCTTAGCACAGATACGCAGTATTTT.